The 31 T cell receptor beta chains below all came from one sample that was sequenced in a study of radiotherapy plus CTLA-4 blockade in lung cancer. Produced via immunoSEQ multiplex PCR; TCRdb's table is partial and in-frame only. This repertoire shows over 100,000 clones, around 90% found once; its top ten account for over 6%. The sample was peripheral blood, taken from a patient treated with radiotherapy plus ipilimumab. Receptors were obtained from a human donor with non-small cell lung cancer that progressed on radiotherapy plus ipilimumab.

Notes on this clone: Distinct nucleotide sequences in the sample also encode this CDR3. The V gene is TRBV18, the J gene TRBJ2-5; D gene ambiguous. Germline V lookup: CDR1 KGHSH, CDR2 LQKENI. The ends were cut back, 2 bases at V and 5 bases at J, with 3 bases in the middle. The CDR3 length is 11 residues. The CDR3 protein is CASSPAETQYF. The CDR3 DNA reads as TGTGCCAGCTCACCAGCGGAGACCCAGTACTTC.

The chain links TRBV6-5 to TRBJ2-1; D is uncertain. The CDR3 covers 14 residues. Germline V CDR1 and CDR2: MNHEY, SVGAGI. With 8 bases removed from V and 3 bases from J, the gap between germline ends came to 14 bases. The CDR3 protein is CASAAWTDYNEQFF. CDR3 in DNA: TGTGCCAGCGCCGCTTGGACCGACTACAATGAGCAGTTCTTC.

The rearrangement joins TRBV4-2 to TRBJ2-6; the D is unclear. Trimming took off 1 base at V and 0 bases at J, with 4 bases between the two ends. The CDR3 is 15 residues long. Germline V gene sequence: CDR1 LGHNA, CDR2 YNFKEQ. Written as DNA, the CDR3 is TGTGCCAGCAGCCAAGCAAACTCTGGGGCCAACGTCCTGACTTTC. This encodes CASSQANSGANVLTF.

This sequence joins TRBV15 and TRBJ2-4, with a weak D call TRBD1 (7 bases). The ends were cut back, 4 bases at V and 1 base at J, with 29 bases in the middle. CDR1 LNHNV and CDR2 YYDKDF come from the germline V gene (reference sequence). The CDR3 spans 21 residues. This CDR3 reads CATSKGVRGTVSRGAKNIQYF. The DNA for the CDR3 is TGTGCCACCAGCAAAGGGGTCAGAGGGACAGTCTCCCGGGGGGCCAAAAACATTCAGTACTTC.

The chain has TRBV2 and TRBJ2-3; 15 positions agree with TRBD2. Germline values: CDR1 SNHLY, CDR2 FYNNEI. Trimming took 7 bases from V and 3 from J; bases not matched to a gene: 11. The CDR3 covers 18 residues. DNA of the CDR3: TGTGCCAGCATCAGAACGCGGGGACTAGCGGGAGGTACAGATACGCAGTATTTT. Encoded protein: CASIRTRGLAGGTDTQYF.

This clone was seen just once. V is TRBV18 and J is TRBJ2-7; 9 bases map to TRBD2. Germline loops: CDR1 KGHSH, CDR2 LQKENI. The CDR3 spans 15 residues. The junction had 7 bases not matched to a gene; V was cut back by 2 bases and J by 5 bases. The CDR3 region has the DNA TGTGCCAGCTCACCAAGGACTAGCGATTCAAACGAGCAGTACTTC. Translation gives CASSPRTSDSNEQYF.

J is TRBJ1-5 and V is TRBV18, with D tentatively TRBD1 (5 bases). The V gene lost 3 bases and the J gene lost 6 bases, with 12 bases spanning the gap. Germline V CDR1 and CDR2: KGHSH, LQKENI. The CDR3 extends over 14 amino acids. The CDR3 DNA sequence: TGTGCCAGCTCACCCGGGGCTACCGGTCAGCCCCAGCATTTT. It encodes CASSPGATGQPQHF.

This rearrangement joins TRBV5-1 to TRBJ2-3; 9 nucleotides align to TRBD1. V gave up 0 bases and J gave up 5 bases; unmatched junction bases: 10. This CDR3 comprises 17 residues. Looked up from germline, CDR1 is SGHRS and CDR2 is YFSETQ. The CDR3 region is CASSLAPPGQGQDTQYF. The CDR3 bases are TGCGCCAGCAGCTTGGCCCCACCCGGACAGGGGCAAGATACGCAGTATTTT.

The DNA of the CDR3 is TGTGCCAGCAAGGTCAGGGAGCGTTACGAGCAGTACTTC. It translates to CASKVRERYEQYF. The chain joins TRBV6-1 to TRBJ2-7, with D perhaps given as TRBD1 or TRBD2 (5 bases each). This CDR3 has 13 residues. The ends were cut back, 7 bases at V and 4 bases at J, with 14 bases in the middle. Looked up from germline, CDR1 is MNHNS and CDR2 is SASEGT.

The chain joins TRBV29-1 to TRBJ2-7; 8 positions match TRBD1. Per germline, CDR1 SQVTM and CDR2 ANQGSEA. The CDR3 spans 14 residues. V was clipped by 8 bases and J by 1 base; unmatched bases: 10. CDR3 in amino acids: CSIAPGTGSYEQYF. Written as DNA, the CDR3 is TGCAGCATCGCCCCCGGGACAGGATCCTACGAGCAGTACTTC.

The chain couples TRBV2 to TRBJ2-7, with TRBD2 identical over 8 bases. From germline, CDR1 is SNHLY and CDR2 FYNNEI. The CDR3 is made up of 13 amino acids. V trimming: 5 bases; J trimming: 7 bases; junction bases outside the gene matches: 7. CDR3 sequence reads: CASSRQSSGEQYF. CDR3 DNA: TGTGCCAGCAGTAGGCAGTCTAGCGGGGAGCAGTACTTC.

This chain uses TRBV4-2 with TRBJ1-2; D possibly corresponds to TRBD1 (5 bases). Germline CDR1 LGHNA, CDR2 YNFKEQ. This CDR3 contains 15 residues. Trimming took off 4 bases at V and 0 bases at J, with 12 bases between the two ends. CDR3 protein: CASSPADTANYGYTF. CDR3 coding DNA: TGTGCCAGCAGCCCCGCGGACACAGCTAACTATGGCTACACCTTC.

V usage is TRBV7-9 and J usage is TRBJ2-1, with 14 bases lining up with TRBD2. Losses at the gene ends were 4 bases for V and 4 bases for J; bases not matched to a gene: 6. The CDR3 runs to 17 residues. Germline loops: CDR1 SEHNR, CDR2 FQNEAQ (reference sequence). CDR3: CASSSWTSGRSYNEQFF. In nucleotides, the CDR3 is TGTGCCAGCAGCTCCTGGACTAGCGGGAGGTCTTACAATGAGCAGTTCTTC.

The chain combines TRBV2 with TRBJ2-7, with 9 bases matching TRBD2. From germline, CDR1 is SNHLY and CDR2 FYNNEI. This CDR3 has 15 amino acids. J gave up 0 bases and V 7 bases, and 7 bases lay outside the gene matches. For the CDR3, the DNA is TGTGCCAGCACCGAGGGTAGCGGGAGCTCCTACGAGCAGTACTTC. It codes for CASTEGSGSSYEQYF.

The chain combines TRBV19 with TRBJ1-5; no clear D gene. There are 14 residues in the CDR3. V lost 6 bases and J 6 bases, leaving 15 bases between the germline ends. CDR1 LNHDA and CDR2 SQIVND come from the germline V gene (reference sequence). The CDR3 DNA reads TGTGCCAGTAGCCTGGACGGGAGAGGTCAGCCCCAGCATTTT. Amino acids: CASSLDGRGQPQHF.

The gene calls are TRBV7-8 and TRBJ2-1; 10 positions agree with TRBD1. The CDR3 has 14 amino acids. Trimming took 1 base from V and 8 from J; bases not matched to a gene: 2. In germline, CDR1 is SGHVS, CDR2 FQNEAQ. The CDR3 region has the DNA TGTGCCAGCAGCTTAGGGGACAGGGGCCATGAGCAGTTCTTC. Residues: CASSLGDRGHEQFF. Supplemented by reference TRBV7-8 and TRBJ2-1, the full variable domain reads GAGVSQSPRYKVAKRGQDVALRCDPISGHVSLFWYQQALGQGPEFLTYFQNEAQLDKSGLPSDRFFAERPEGSVSTLKIQRTQQEDSAVYLCASSLGDRGHEQFFGPGTRLTVL.

J is TRBJ1-5 and V is TRBV29-1; D not certain. CDR3 size: 12 residues. V lost 4 bases and J lost 4, with 8 bases in between. CDR1 and CDR2 (germline): SQVTM, ANQGSEA. As DNA, the CDR3 is TGCAGCGTTGCGGACGGGAATCAGCCCCAGCATTTT. Translating gives CSVADGNQPQHF.

The chain is built from TRBV27 and TRBJ2-3; D might be TRBD2 (6 bases). Deletions cut 10 bases from V and 2 bases from J, with 19 bases between. There are 15 residues in the CDR3. Germline CDR1 reads MNHEY; CDR2 reads SMNVEV (reference sequence). CDR3 coding DNA: TGTGCCACCCGCCCGTCGGGGGTTTTCACAGATACGCAGTATTTT. This gives the protein CATRPSGVFTDTQYF.

V is TRBV6-5 and J is TRBJ1-1; D gene ambiguous. The germline CDR1 and CDR2 sequences are MNHEY and SVGAGI. V was shortened by 6 bases and J by 6 bases, with 20 bases between the two germline ends. This CDR3 is 15 amino acids long. The CDR3 nucleotides are TGTGCCAGCAGCCCCAACTGGGGAGTGAGATCTGAAGCTTTCTTT. Its translation: CASSPNWGVRSEAFF.

This chain uses TRBV2 with TRBJ1-5; perhaps TRBD1 as D (5 bases). Trimming removed 1 base at V and 2 bases at J, with 9 bases between. This CDR3 spans 15 amino acids. The germline V gene encodes CDR1 SNHLY and CDR2 FYNNEI. The CDR3 DNA reads TGTGCCAGCAGTGAAGTCGGGGGGGGCAATCAGCCCCAGCATTTT. This sequence encodes CASSEVGGGNQPQHF.

The V gene is TRBV12-5, the J gene TRBJ1-1; TRBD1 aligns across 11 bases. CDR1 and CDR2 from the germline V gene are LGHNT and FRNRAP. V shed 4 bases, J shed 0 bases, and the junction held 1 base outside the gene matches. This CDR3 region has 15 residues. This chain's CDR3 is CASGWGQGVNTEAFF. CDR3 nucleotide sequence: TGTGCTAGTGGTTGGGGACAGGGGGTGAACACTGAAGCTTTCTTT.

The chain has TRBV2 and TRBJ1-2; D not certain. CDR3 length: 12 residues. Per germline, CDR1 SNHLY and CDR2 FYNNEI. V dropped 4 bases and J dropped 8 bases, with 11 bases sitting between them. The CDR3 nucleotides read TGTGCCAGCAGTGTGAACCAAGGGGGCTACACCTTC. Translated, it gives CASSVNQGGYTF.

This clone has more than one count but fewer than ten. The chain employs TRBV7-9 and TRBJ1-1; D remains unclear. Germline CDR1 and CDR2: SEHNR and FQNEAQ (reference sequence). Trimming left V 1 base short and J 5 bases short, with 11 bases between. The length of the CDR3 is 14 residues. The CDR3 loop reads CASSLVLPGTEAFF. CDR3 nucleotide sequence: TGTGCCAGCAGCTTAGTTCTTCCGGGGACTGAAGCTTTCTTT. Full variable domain (remainder filled in from reference TRBV7-9 and TRBJ1-1): DTGVSQNPRHKITKRGQNVTFRCDPISEHNRLYWYRQTLGQGPEFLTYFQNEAQLEKSRLLSDRFSAERPKGSFSTLEIQRTEQGDSAMYLCASSLVLPGTEAFFGQGTRLTVV.

The CDR3 nucleotides read TGTGCCACCAGCAGCCGAACGGAGAGGAGGACAGATACGCAGTATTTT. Its protein is CATSSRTERRTDTQYF. The chain couples TRBV15 to TRBJ2-3; weak D call: TRBD2 (5 bases). This CDR3 contains 16 residues. Trimming left V 3 bases short and J 3 bases short, with 16 bases between. Germline V CDR1 and CDR2: LNHNV, YYDKDF (reference sequence).

The chain joins TRBV7-9 to TRBJ1-4; no reliable D call. The CDR3 loop spans 14 amino acids. Trimming shortened V by 5 bases and J by 4 bases, and 11 bases separated the two germline ends. Germline lookup yields CDR1 SEHNR and CDR2 FQNEAQ (reference sequence). This chain's CDR3 is CASSHEAVNEKLFF. The CDR3 DNA is TGTGCCAGCAGCCACGAGGCGGTTAATGAAAAACTGTTTTTT. The entire variable domain, with the rest obtained from reference TRBV7-9 and TRBJ1-4, is as follows: DTGVSQNPRHKITKRGQNVTFRCDPISEHNRLYWYRQTLGQGPEFLTYFQNEAQLEKSRLLSDRFSAERPKGSFSTLEIQRTEQGDSAMYLCASSHEAVNEKLFFGSGTQLSVL.

The rearrangement links TRBV18 to TRBJ1-1, with 8 bases aligning to TRBD1. Germline CDR1 KGHSH, CDR2 LQKENI. Unmatched junction bases numbered 4, after V lost 6 bases and J lost 4 bases. The CDR3 totals 13 residues. The DNA of the CDR3 is TGTGCCAGCTCCCCCCAGGGGGCCACTGAAGCTTTCTTT. Amino acids: CASSPQGATEAFF. The full variable domain, with the rest looked up from reference TRBV18 and TRBJ1-1, is NAGVMQNPRHLVRRRGQEARLRCSPMKGHSHVYWYRQLPEEGLKFMVYLQKENIIDESGMPKERFSAEFPKEGPSILRIQQVVRGDSAAYFCASSPQGATEAFFGQGTRLTVV.

The V gene is TRBV11-3, the J gene TRBJ1-1; D remains ambiguous. Germline CDR1 and CDR2: SGHNT and YENEEA. Trimming removed 5 bases at V and 11 bases at J, with 15 bases between. The CDR3 consists of 12 residues. The CDR3: CASSLRDFGAFF. The CDR3 nucleotides are TGTGCCAGCAGCCTACGGGATTTTGGGGCTTTCTTT.

The rearrangement links TRBV5-4 to TRBJ2-5; unclear D gene. The CDR3 loop spans 14 amino acids. From germline, CDR1 is SGHNT and CDR2 YYREEE (reference sequence). V was clipped by 2 bases and J by 0 bases, with 8 bases between them. The CDR3 reads CASSLSAYQETQYF. CDR3 bases: TGTGCCAGCAGCTTATCGGCTTACCAAGAGACCCAGTACTTC.

The chain links TRBV19 to TRBJ1-1, with 7 bases matching TRBD1. The CDR3 is 15 amino acids. Germline V gene sequence: CDR1 LNHDA, CDR2 SQIVND (reference sequence). V was pared by 0 bases and J by 1 base, with 2 bases of the junction left unmatched. CDR3 in amino acids: CASSIEAGGNTEAFF. The CDR3 DNA is TGTGCCAGTAGTATAGAAGCAGGGGGGAACACTGAAGCTTTCTTT.

The chain recombines TRBV14 with TRBJ2-1; tentative D call: TRBD1 (6 bases). This CDR3 is built from 18 residues. V was pared by 2 bases and J by 9 bases, with 26 bases between. Germline lookup yields CDR1 SGHDN and CDR2 FVKESK. The CDR3 nucleotides read TGTGCCAGCAGCCAAAGACCGGGCCAGGGGATTAGTTGGGGTGAGCAGTTCTTC. It is translated as CASSQRPGQGISWGEQFF.

The chain carries TRBV5-1 and TRBJ2-2; D perhaps matches TRBD2 (6 bases). CDR1 SGHRS and CDR2 YFSETQ come from the germline V gene. The CDR3 contains 15 residues. V lost 5 bases and J 0 bases, leaving 11 bases between the germline ends. The CDR3 protein is CASSLASANTGELFF. CDR3 in DNA: TGCGCCAGCAGTCTAGCGTCAGCGAACACCGGGGAGCTGTTTTTT.